These 23 T cell receptor beta chains came from one sample sequenced in a study of cytomegalovirus exposure and HLA in healthy donors. Assay: immunoSEQ multiplex PCR; the TCRdb copy retains only in-frame clones and omits some. The sample has tens of thousands of clones, around 94% seen once; the top ten hold 2.1%. Sample: PBMCs. The receptors stem from a woman under 30 in good health and CMV-seronegative.

V gene TRBV30 combines with J gene TRBJ2-7, with D possibly being TRBD1 (5 bases). The V end was cut by 4 bases, the J end by 6 bases, with 22 bases between. CDR1 GTSNPN and CDR2 SVGIG come from the germline V gene (reference sequence). There are 15 residues in the CDR3. In DNA form, the CDR3 reads TGTGCCTGGACGAAGCCCGGCAGGGATGTTGGCGAGCAGTACTTC. It codes for CAWTKPGRDVGEQYF. Full variable domain (rest looked up from reference TRBV30 and TRBJ2-7): SQTIHQWPATLVQPVGSPLSLECTVEGTSNPNLYWYRQAAGRGLQLLFYSVGIGQISSEVPQNLSASRPQDRQFILSSKKLLLSDSGFYLCAWTKPGRDVGEQYFGPGTRLTVT.

The genes are TRBV13 and TRBJ2-1; D remains unclear. Germline CDR1 reads PRHDT; CDR2 reads FYEKMQ (reference sequence). The CDR3 spans 15 residues. The V end was cut by 3 bases, the J end by 5 bases, with 14 bases between. The CDR3 sequence is CASSFAAGSDNEQFF. The CDR3 DNA follows: TGTGCCAGCAGCTTTGCGGCCGGGTCGGACAATGAGCAGTTCTTC.

This chain connects TRBV6-6 to TRBJ2-1, with 9 bases matching TRBD1. V shed 0 bases, J shed 8 bases, and the junction held 8 bases outside the gene matches. The CDR3 spans 16 residues. The V gene's germline CDR1 is MNHNY and CDR2 SVGAGI (reference sequence). CDR3 in amino acids: CASSYSPGGQGYEQFF. For the CDR3, the DNA is TGTGCCAGCAGTTACTCACCCGGGGGACAGGGTTATGAGCAGTTCTTC.

The V and J genes are TRBV4-1 and TRBJ2-5; no reliable D call. Deletions cut 4 bases from V and 3 bases from J, with 12 bases between. The CDR3 is 14 residues long. CDR1 MGHRA and CDR2 YSYEKL come from the germline V gene. The CDR3 DNA reads as TGCGCCAGCAGCCTCTACCCTAACGAAGAGACCCAGTACTTC. It translates to CASSLYPNEETQYF.

The V and J genes are TRBV11-1 and TRBJ2-3; D unresolved. The ends were cut back, 3 bases at V and 2 bases at J, with 9 bases in the middle. The CDR3 contains 14 residues. From germline, CDR1 is SGHAT and CDR2 FQDESV (reference sequence). CDR3 DNA: TGTGCCAGCAGCTTGGCGGTGTTCACAGATACGCAGTATTTT. It specifies CASSLAVFTDTQYF.

J is TRBJ2-6 and V is TRBV11-3, with TRBD1 identical over 7 bases. Germline V gives CDR1 SGHNT, CDR2 YENEEA. CDR3 length: 17 residues. J was trimmed by 3 bases and V by 5 bases; bases with no gene match: 10. This CDR3 reads CASSANRGLIGANVLTF. DNA for the CDR3: TGTGCCAGCAGCGCCAACAGGGGTTTGATTGGGGCCAACGTCCTGACTTTC.

This rearrangement joins TRBV5-4 to TRBJ1-2; maybe TRBD1 (6 bases). The germline CDR1 and CDR2 sequences are SGHNT and YYREEE (reference sequence). Trimming left V 0 bases short and J 7 bases short, with 16 bases between. The CDR3 spans 15 residues. In nucleotides, the CDR3 is TGTGCCAGCAGCTTGGGATCCCACAGGGTTGGTGGCTACACCTTC. Translating it yields CASSLGSHRVGGYTF. Using reference TRBV5-4 and TRBJ1-2 for the parts outside the CDR3, the full variable domain is ETGVTQSPTHLIKTRGQQVTLRCSSQSGHNTVSWYQQALGQGPQFIFQYYREEENGRGNFPPRFSGLQFPNYSSELNVNALELDDSALYLCASSLGSHRVGGYTFGSGTRLTVV.

This clone was observed once. The chain joins TRBV30 to TRBJ1-1; 8 bases fit TRBD1. CDR3 length: 14 amino acids. Germline CDR1 reads GTSNPN; CDR2 reads SVGIG (reference sequence). The CDR3 here is CARSTGVISTEAFF. In DNA form, the CDR3 reads TGTGCGCGTTCGACAGGGGTAATCAGCACTGAAGCTTTCTTT.

The V and J genes are TRBV27 and TRBJ1-1; tentatively, D is TRBD1 (6 bases). This CDR3 is built from 14 residues. Germline CDR1 reads MNHEY; CDR2 reads SMNVEV (reference sequence). Trimming left V 2 bases short and J 2 bases short, with 9 bases between. In DNA, the CDR3 is TGTGCCAGCAGTTTAACAGGGAGTAACACTGAAGCTTTCTTT. It yields the protein CASSLTGSNTEAFF.

In its sample, this clone was seen once. This chain connects TRBV11-2 to TRBJ2-2; TRBD1 matches 8 bases. V shed 2 bases, J shed 0 bases, and the junction held 8 bases outside the gene matches. Germline CDR1 and CDR2: SGHAT and FQNNGV. The CDR3 contains 18 residues. The CDR3 protein is CASSLRTGNYANTGELFF. CDR3 nucleotide sequence: TGTGCCAGCAGCTTAAGGACAGGGAACTACGCGAACACCGGGGAGCTGTTTTTT.

The chain combines TRBV10-2 with TRBJ2-7; D possibly corresponds to TRBD2 (5 bases). The V gene lost 0 bases and the J gene lost 3 bases, with 9 bases spanning the gap. In germline, CDR1 is WSHSY, CDR2 SAAADI. The CDR3 is 14 residues long. CDR3 in amino acids: CASSESPGFYEQYF. In DNA form, the CDR3 reads TGCGCCAGCAGTGAGTCTCCGGGATTCTACGAGCAGTACTTC.

The CDR3 bases are TGTGCCAGTAGTATCACTCCACCAGGGCGGCGTATGTATGGCTACACCTTC. It specifies CASSITPPGRRMYGYTF. The chain carries TRBV19 and TRBJ1-2, with D possibly being TRBD1 (5 bases). The germline CDR1 and CDR2 sequences are LNHDA and SQIVND (reference sequence). CDR3 length equals 17 residues. V dropped 3 bases and J dropped 5 bases, with 22 bases sitting between them.

This chain links TRBV7-8 with TRBJ2-5, with a weak D call TRBD2 (5 bases). CDR1 and CDR2 (germline): SGHVS, FQNEAQ. The CDR3 has 14 amino acids. V was clipped by 3 bases and J by 2 bases, with 10 bases between them. DNA of the CDR3: TGTGCCAGCAGCTTGGACTCCGGACAAGAGACCCAGTACTTC. Translating it yields CASSLDSGQETQYF.

The rearrangement uses TRBV19 and TRBJ2-2; 7 bases match TRBD1. The CDR3 length is 14 residues. Losses at the gene ends were 8 bases for V and 1 base for J; bases not matched to a gene: 4. CDR1 is LNHDA and CDR2 is SQIVND in the germline V gene (reference sequence). CDR3 DNA: TGTGCCAGTCTTCGGGACAGGAACACCGGGGAGCTGTTTTTT. Its translation is CASLRDRNTGELFF. The full variable domain, completed using reference TRBV19 and TRBJ2-2, is DGGITQSPKYLFRKEGQNVTLSCEQNLNHDAMYWYRQDPGQGLRLIYYSQIVNDFQKGDIAEGYSVSREKKESFPLTVTSAQKNPTAFYLCASLRDRNTGELFFGEGSRLTVL.

The chain combines TRBV7-9 with TRBJ2-7; 8 nucleotides line up with TRBD2. CDR1 SEHNR and CDR2 FQNEAQ come from the germline V gene (reference sequence). V trimming: 4 bases; J trimming: 3 bases; junction bases outside the gene matches: 5. The CDR3 contains 14 residues. The CDR3: CASSSIAGFYEQYF. The CDR3 DNA reads as TGTGCCAGCAGCTCGATAGCGGGGTTCTACGAGCAGTACTTC.

The chain carries TRBV4-2 and TRBJ2-1, with 7 bases identical to TRBD1. The germline CDR1 and CDR2 sequences are LGHNA and YNFKEQ. Trimming took 0 bases from V and 2 from J; bases not matched to a gene: 7. CDR3 length equals 17 residues. The CDR3 nucleotides read TGTGCCAGCAGCCAAGATTTAGGGGACAGAGCCTACAATGAGCAGTTCTTC. Amino acid sequence: CASSQDLGDRAYNEQFF.

On this clone: At one end, the junction sequence differs from germline, possibly due to a read error. The V gene is TRBV6-1, the J gene TRBJ1-4, with unresolved D. The CDR3 has 16 amino acids. CDR1 and CDR2 (germline): MNHNS, SASEGT. The CDR3: CASSEYPRVLRERLFF. The CDR3 nucleotides read TGTGCCAGCAGTGAATATCCCCGGGTCTTGCGGGAAAGACTGTTTTTT.

CDR3 coding DNA: TGTGCCAGTAGTACACGGGGTTACAATGAGCAGTTCTTC. Its protein product is CASSTRGYNEQFF. The chain joins TRBV19 to TRBJ2-1, with D tentatively TRBD2 (5 bases). V lost 4 bases, J lost 4 bases, and 8 bases lay in between. This CDR3 comprises 13 residues. Germline V gene data show CDR1 as LNHDA and CDR2 as SQIVND (reference sequence).

The J gene is TRBJ2-1, the V gene TRBV5-6, with TRBD2 matching 11 bases. Germline V CDR1 and CDR2: SGHDT, YYEEEE. This CDR3 has 18 amino acids. Trimming took 4 bases from V and 7 from J; bases not matched to a gene: 16. Here the CDR3 reads CASSRRKGTSGQGNEQFF. The CDR3 DNA sequence: TGTGCCAGCAGCCGACGAAAGGGGACTAGCGGTCAGGGGAATGAGCAGTTCTTC.

This sequence joins TRBV2 and TRBJ2-3; 11 positions agree with TRBD2. The trim removed 9 bases at V and 4 bases at J, leaving 12 bases unmatched. Germline V gene sequence: CDR1 SNHLY, CDR2 FYNNEI. The CDR3 has 16 residues. Written as DNA, the CDR3 is TGTGCCAGTTCCCTCCCTACTAGCGGGAGTTCAGATACGCAGTATTTT. It encodes CASSLPTSGSSDTQYF.

The CDR3 bases are TGTGCCAGCAGCCCACCGCCAGGGGAAAATGACAATGAGCAGTTCTTC. The encoded protein is CASSPPPGENDNEQFF. The chain joins TRBV9 to TRBJ2-1, with a possible D match to TRBD1 (6 bases). This CDR3 is built from 16 residues. The V and J ends lost 4 bases and 5 bases respectively, with 19 bases between them. Looked up from germline, CDR1 is SGDLS and CDR2 is YYNGEE.

The chain combines TRBV19 with TRBJ1-1; D call uncertain. CDR1 LNHDA and CDR2 SQIVND come from the germline V gene (reference sequence). With 3 bases removed from V and 1 base from J, the gap between germline ends came to 9 bases. The CDR3 runs to 14 residues. Here the CDR3 reads CASSMSPENTEAFF. The CDR3 DNA reads as TGTGCCAGTAGTATGTCCCCAGAGAACACTGAAGCTTTCTTT.

The chain joins TRBV7-9 to TRBJ2-1, with 8 bases lining up with TRBD1. Germline-derived CDR1 and CDR2 are SEHNR and FQNEAQ (reference sequence). The CDR3 is 18 residues long. Trimming at V came to 1 base and at J to 1 base, leaving 9 bases not matched to a gene. Here the CDR3 DNA reads TGTGCCAGCAGCTTAGTAGTAATGGGGGACAGGTCCTACAATGAGCAGTTCTTC. Translated: CASSLVVMGDRSYNEQFF.